Sequencing of this T cell receptor (beta chain) was carried out in a study of blood T cell repertoires in COVID-19. For the study at large: There were acute and convalescent COVID-19 samples, and they came from the United States, Italy and Spain. The analysed material was cDNA or gDNA that came from T cells, B-cell-depleted T cells, or PBMCs.

The authors' processing: Estimated nucleated cell counts came from reference gene primer amplification. Generated by immunoSEQ multiplex PCR, the TCRdb table keeps only in-frame clones and is missing some. That table is the source of V, J and clone size, and D and trimming were worked out from the DNA. The sample holds about 180,000 clones, 75% to 90% seen once. Enrolled during active infection, Seattle patients were then followed longitudinally. Germline CDR1 and CDR2: LNHDA and SQIVND (reference sequence). This CDR3 is built from 15 residues. V gave up 4 bases and J gave up 5 bases; unmatched junction bases: 5.

The V call is TRBV19, the J call TRBJ1-5; TRBD1 aligns across 10 bases. The receptor was derived from a woman between 65 and 79 years old with COVID-19, enrolled during active disease. The sequencing sample was made of peripheral blood. The CDR3 sequence is CASSTVTGGHQPQHF. CDR3 sequence (DNA): TGTGCCAGTAGTACCGTGACAGGGGGCCATCAGCCCCAGCATTTT.